This T cell receptor beta chain originates from a study of blood T cell repertoires in COVID-19. Study information: The United States, Italy and Spain were the sources of the acute and convalescent COVID-19 samples. T cells, B-cell-depleted T cells, or PBMCs provided the cDNA or gDNA that served as material.

Original handling: Nucleated cell counts were estimated from reference gene primer amplification. Profiling relied on immunoSEQ multiplex PCR, and the TCRdb table lists in-frame clones only, not all of them. V, J and clone size reflect that table, while D and trimming were determined from the DNA. The data contain approximately 100,000 clones, approximately 88% of them singletons. The V and J ends lost 4 bases and 4 bases respectively, with 8 bases between them. In germline, CDR1 is SQVTM, CDR2 ANQGSEA. The CDR3 loop spans 12 amino acids. The rearrangement uses TRBV29-1 and TRBJ1-3; the D gene is possibly TRBD1 (6 bases). The sequenced sample consisted of peripheral blood. The receptor's source is a woman aged 60-70 years with acute or convalescent COVID-19. The CDR3 region has the DNA TGCAGCGTTGTAACAGGGGGAAACACCATATATTTT. Protein: CSVVTGGNTIYF.